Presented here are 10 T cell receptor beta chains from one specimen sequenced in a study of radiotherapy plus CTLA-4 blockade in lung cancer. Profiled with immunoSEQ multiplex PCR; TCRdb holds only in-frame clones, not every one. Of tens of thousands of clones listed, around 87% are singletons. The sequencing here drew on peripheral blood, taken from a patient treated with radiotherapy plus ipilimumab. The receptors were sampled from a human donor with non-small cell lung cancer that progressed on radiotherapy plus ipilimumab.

The CDR3 nucleotides are TGTGCCAGCAGTGCAGATACGCAGTATTTT. Translated: CASSADTQYF. The rearrangement joins TRBV7-9 to TRBJ2-3; D not resolved. The germline V gene has CDR1 SEHNR and CDR2 FQNEAQ (reference sequence). Trimming took off 6 bases at V and 4 bases at J, with 2 bases between the two ends. The CDR3 is 10 amino acids. The full variable domain, with the rest looked up from reference TRBV7-9 and TRBJ2-3, is DTGVSQNPRHKITKRGQNVTFRCDPISEHNRLYWYRQTLGQGPEFLTYFQNEAQLEKSRLLSDRFSAERPKGSFSTLEIQRTEQGDSAMYLCASSADTQYFGPGTRLTVL.

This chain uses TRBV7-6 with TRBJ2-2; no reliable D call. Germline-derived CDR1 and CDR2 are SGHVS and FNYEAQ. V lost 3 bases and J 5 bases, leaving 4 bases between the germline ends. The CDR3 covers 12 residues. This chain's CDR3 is CASSLMTGELFF. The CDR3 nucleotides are TGTGCCAGCAGCTTGATGACCGGGGAGCTGTTTTTT.

CDR3 region: CAPPRDTQYF. CDR3 coding DNA: TGTGCCCCCCCTCGGGATACGCAGTATTTT. This chain uses TRBV10-3 with TRBJ2-3; D gene uncertain. V was trimmed by 11 bases and J by 6 bases, leaving 9 bases between them. CDR1 ENHRY and CDR2 SYGVKD come from the germline V gene. The CDR3 runs 10 residues.

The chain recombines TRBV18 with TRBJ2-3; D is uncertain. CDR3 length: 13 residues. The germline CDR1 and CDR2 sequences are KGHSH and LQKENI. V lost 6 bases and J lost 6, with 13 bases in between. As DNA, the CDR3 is TGTGCCAGCTCCCACAGTACACAGGATACGCAGTATTTT. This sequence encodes CASSHSTQDTQYF.

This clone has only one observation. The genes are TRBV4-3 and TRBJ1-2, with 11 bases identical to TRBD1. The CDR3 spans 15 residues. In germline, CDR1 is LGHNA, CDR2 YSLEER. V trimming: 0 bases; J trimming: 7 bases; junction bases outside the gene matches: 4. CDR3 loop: CASSQEGQGAAGYTF. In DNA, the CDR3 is TGCGCCAGCAGCCAAGAAGGACAGGGGGCCGCTGGCTACACCTTC.

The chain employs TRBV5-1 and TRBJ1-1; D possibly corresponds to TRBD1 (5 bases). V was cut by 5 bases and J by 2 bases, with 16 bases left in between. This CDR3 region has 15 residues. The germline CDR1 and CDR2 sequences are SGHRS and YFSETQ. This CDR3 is CASSTEPGPNTEAFF. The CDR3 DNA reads TGCGCCAGCAGTACTGAACCAGGGCCAAACACTGAAGCTTTCTTT.

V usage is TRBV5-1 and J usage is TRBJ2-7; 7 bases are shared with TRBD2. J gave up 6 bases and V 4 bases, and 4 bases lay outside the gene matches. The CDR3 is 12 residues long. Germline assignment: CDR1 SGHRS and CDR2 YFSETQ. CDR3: CASSTGTTEQYF. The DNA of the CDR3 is TGCGCCAGCAGCACCGGGACTACCGAGCAGTACTTC. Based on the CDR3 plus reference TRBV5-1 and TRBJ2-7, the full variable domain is KAGVTQTPRYLIKTRGQQVTLSCSPISGHRSVSWYQQTPGQGLQFLFEYFSETQRNKGNFPGRFSGRQFSNSRSEMNVSTLELGDSALYLCASSTGTTEQYFGPGTRLTVT.

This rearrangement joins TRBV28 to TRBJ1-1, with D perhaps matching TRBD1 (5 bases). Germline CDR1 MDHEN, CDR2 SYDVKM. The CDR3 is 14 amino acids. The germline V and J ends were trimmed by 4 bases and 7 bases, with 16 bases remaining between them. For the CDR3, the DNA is TGTGCCAGCAGTTGGCTCGCGGGGGTAGGTGAAGCTTTCTTT. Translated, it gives CASSWLAGVGEAFF.

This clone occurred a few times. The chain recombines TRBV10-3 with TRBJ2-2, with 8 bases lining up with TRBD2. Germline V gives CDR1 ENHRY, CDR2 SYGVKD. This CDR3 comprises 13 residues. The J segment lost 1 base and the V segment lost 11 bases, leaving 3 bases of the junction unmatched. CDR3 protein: CAVGRENTGELFF. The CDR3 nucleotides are TGTGCCGTCGGGAGGGAGAACACCGGGGAGCTGTTTTTT.

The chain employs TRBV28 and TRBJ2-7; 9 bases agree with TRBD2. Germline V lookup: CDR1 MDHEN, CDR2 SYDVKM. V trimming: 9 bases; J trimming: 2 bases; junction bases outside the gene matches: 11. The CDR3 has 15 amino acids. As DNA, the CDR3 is TGTGCCAGTTCTCATCTAGCGGGGAAGACCTACGAGCAGTACTTC. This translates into CASSHLAGKTYEQYF. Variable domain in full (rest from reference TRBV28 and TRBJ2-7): DVKVTQSSRYLVKRTGEKVFLECVQDMDHENMFWYRQDPGLGLRLIYFSYDVKMKEKGDIPEGYSVSREKKERFSLILESASTNQTSMYLCASSHLAGKTYEQYFGPGTRLTVT.